What follows are 4 T cell receptor beta chains derived from one specimen sequenced in a study of spatial heterogeneity in lung cancer. One entry per CDR3 protein results from TCRdb running MiXCR on the 5' RACE reads. Of under 5,000 distinct CDR3 sequences in the sample, 29% were seen once. These receptors have no known antigen. Time point of the sample: sample taken at primary tumor resection. Study-wide results and limits: Mutation tallies in tumors tracked expanded intratumoral alpha and beta TCR counts.

The source material was lung tumor tissue, sampled at surgery. These receptors all come from a female donor with early-stage non-small cell lung cancer.

This clonotype occurred a few times. The chain links TRBV10-3 to TRBJ2-1; D call uncertain. This CDR3 is 14 amino acids long. The V and J ends lost 2 bases and 3 bases respectively, with 8 bases between them. Germline values: CDR1 ENHRY, CDR2 SYGVKD. CDR3 amino acids: CAISEAQDYNEQFF. CDR3 nucleotide sequence: TGTGCCATCAGTGAGGCGCAGGACTACAATGAGCAGTTCTTC.

This sequence joins TRBV3-1 and TRBJ2-7; D might be TRBD1 (6 bases). Trimming removed 3 bases at V and 4 bases at J, with 10 bases between. The germline CDR1 and CDR2 sequences are LGHDT and YNNKEL (reference sequence). The CDR3 extends over 13 amino acids. CDR3 in DNA: TGTGCCAGCAGCCACCGGCAGGGGTACGAGCAGTACTTC. Its translation: CASSHRQGYEQYF.

By sample fraction, this clonotype is medium-sized. The chain is built from TRBV7-2 and TRBJ2-1; D perhaps matches TRBD2 (7 bases). V gave up 2 bases and J gave up 3 bases, with 17 bases separating them. Per the germline V gene, CDR1 is SGHTA and CDR2 is FQGNSA. CDR3 length: 17 residues. CDR3 nucleotides: TGTGCCAGCAGCTTAAAGGGAGGGGGGGCCGGCTACAATGAGCAGTTCTTC. Its protein product is CASSLKGGGAGYNEQFF.

This clonotype rates as medium-sized. This chain links TRBV6-5 with TRBJ2-3; 8 positions match TRBD2. Germline V lookup: CDR1 MNHEY, CDR2 SVGAGI. V was pared by 10 bases and J by 5 bases, with 8 bases of the junction left unmatched. The CDR3 is made up of 13 amino acids. CDR3 nucleotide sequence: TGTGCCACCGGGGGGGGGGGGCGAGATACGCAGTATTTT. Amino acids: CATGGGGRDTQYF.